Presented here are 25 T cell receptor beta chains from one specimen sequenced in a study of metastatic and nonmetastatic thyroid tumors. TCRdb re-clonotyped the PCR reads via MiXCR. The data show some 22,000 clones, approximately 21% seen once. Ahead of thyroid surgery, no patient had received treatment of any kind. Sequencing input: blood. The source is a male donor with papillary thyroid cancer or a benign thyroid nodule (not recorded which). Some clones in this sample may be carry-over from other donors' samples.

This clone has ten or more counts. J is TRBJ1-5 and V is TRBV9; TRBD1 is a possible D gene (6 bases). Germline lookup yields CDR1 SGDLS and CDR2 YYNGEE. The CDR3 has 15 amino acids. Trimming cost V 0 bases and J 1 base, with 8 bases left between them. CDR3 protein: CASSVGGQSNQPQHF. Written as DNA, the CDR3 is TGTGCCAGCAGCGTAGGTGGACAGAGCAATCAGCCCCAGCATTTT.

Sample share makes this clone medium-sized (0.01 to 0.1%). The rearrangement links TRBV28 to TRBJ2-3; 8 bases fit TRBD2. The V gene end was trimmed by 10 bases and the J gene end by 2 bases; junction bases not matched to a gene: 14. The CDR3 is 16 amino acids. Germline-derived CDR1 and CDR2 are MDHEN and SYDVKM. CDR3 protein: CATSSGAGEYTDTQYF. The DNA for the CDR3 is TGTGCCACCTCCAGCGGAGCGGGAGAATACACAGATACGCAGTATTTT.

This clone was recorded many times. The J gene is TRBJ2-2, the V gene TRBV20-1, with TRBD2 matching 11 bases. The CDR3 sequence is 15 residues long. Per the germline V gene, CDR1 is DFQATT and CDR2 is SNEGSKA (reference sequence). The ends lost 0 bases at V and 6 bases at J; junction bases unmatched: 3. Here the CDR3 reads CSARELAGESGELFF. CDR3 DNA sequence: TGCAGTGCTAGAGAACTAGCGGGAGAGTCCGGGGAGCTGTTTTTT.

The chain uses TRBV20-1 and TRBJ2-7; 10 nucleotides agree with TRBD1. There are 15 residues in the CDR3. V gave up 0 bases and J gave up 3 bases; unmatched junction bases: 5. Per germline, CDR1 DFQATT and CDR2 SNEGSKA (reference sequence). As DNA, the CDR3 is TGCAGTGCTAGAGACCGGGACAGGGGTAACTACGAGCAGTACTTC. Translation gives CSARDRDRGNYEQYF.

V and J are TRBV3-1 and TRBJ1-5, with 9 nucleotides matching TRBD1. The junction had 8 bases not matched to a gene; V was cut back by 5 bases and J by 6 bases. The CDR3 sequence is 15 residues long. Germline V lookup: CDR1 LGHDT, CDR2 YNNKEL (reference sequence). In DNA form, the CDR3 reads TGTGCCAGCAGCTCTACAGGGGGCGCCGGTCAGCCCCAGCATTTT. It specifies CASSSTGGAGQPQHF. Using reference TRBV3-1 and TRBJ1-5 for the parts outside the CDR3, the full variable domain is DTAVSQTPKYLVTQMGNDKSIKCEQNLGHDTMYWYKQDSKKFLKIMFSYNNKELIINETVPNRFSPKSPDKAHLNLHINSLELGDSAVYFCASSSTGGAGQPQHFGDGTRLSIL.

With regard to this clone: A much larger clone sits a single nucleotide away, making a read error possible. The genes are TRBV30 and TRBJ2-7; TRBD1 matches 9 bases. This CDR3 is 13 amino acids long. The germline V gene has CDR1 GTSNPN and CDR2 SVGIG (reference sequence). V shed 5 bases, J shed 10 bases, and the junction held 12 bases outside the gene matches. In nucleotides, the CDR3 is TGTGCCTGGTCCGGGACAGGGATATGGGATCAGTACTTC. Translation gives CAWSGTGIWDQYF.

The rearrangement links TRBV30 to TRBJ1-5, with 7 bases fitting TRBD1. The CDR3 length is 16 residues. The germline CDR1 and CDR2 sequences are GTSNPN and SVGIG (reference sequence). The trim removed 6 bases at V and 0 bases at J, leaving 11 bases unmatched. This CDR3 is CACPFGDSNSNQPQHF. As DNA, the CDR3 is TGTGCCTGCCCTTTTGGGGACAGCAATAGCAATCAGCCCCAGCATTTT.

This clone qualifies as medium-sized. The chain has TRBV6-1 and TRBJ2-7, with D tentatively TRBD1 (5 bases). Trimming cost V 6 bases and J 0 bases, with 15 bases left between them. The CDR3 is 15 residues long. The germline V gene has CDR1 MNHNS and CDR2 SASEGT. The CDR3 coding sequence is TGTGCCAGCAGGATGACAGATCAGTACTCCTACGAGCAGTACTTC. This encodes CASRMTDQYSYEQYF.

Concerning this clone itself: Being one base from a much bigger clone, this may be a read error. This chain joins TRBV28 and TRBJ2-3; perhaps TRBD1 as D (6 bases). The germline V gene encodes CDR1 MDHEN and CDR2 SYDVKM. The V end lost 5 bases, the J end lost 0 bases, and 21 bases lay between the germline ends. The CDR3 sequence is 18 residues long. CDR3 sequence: CASSALPGQSLSTDTQYF. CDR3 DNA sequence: TGTGCCAGCAGTGCCCTACCTGGACAGTCCTTGAGCACAGATACGCAGTATTTT.

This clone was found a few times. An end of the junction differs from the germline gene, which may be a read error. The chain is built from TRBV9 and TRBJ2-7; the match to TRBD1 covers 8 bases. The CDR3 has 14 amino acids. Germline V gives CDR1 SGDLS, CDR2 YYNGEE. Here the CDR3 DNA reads TGTGCCAGCAGCCCTGCCGGGACAGGCTACGAGCAGTACTTT. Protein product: CASSPAGTGYEQYF.

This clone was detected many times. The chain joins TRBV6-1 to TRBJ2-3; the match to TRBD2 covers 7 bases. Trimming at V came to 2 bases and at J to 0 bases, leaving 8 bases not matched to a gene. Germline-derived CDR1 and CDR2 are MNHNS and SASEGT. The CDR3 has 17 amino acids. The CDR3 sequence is CASSESGGSTSTDTQYF. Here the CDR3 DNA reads TGTGCCAGCAGTGAATCGGGAGGAAGTACTAGCACAGATACGCAGTATTTT.

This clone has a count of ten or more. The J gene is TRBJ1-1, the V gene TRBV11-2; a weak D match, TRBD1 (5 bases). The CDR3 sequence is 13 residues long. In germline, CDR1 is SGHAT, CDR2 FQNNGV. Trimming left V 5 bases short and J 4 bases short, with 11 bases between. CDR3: CASSPKGFTEAFF. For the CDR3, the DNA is TGTGCCAGCAGCCCCAAGGGGTTCACTGAAGCTTTCTTT.

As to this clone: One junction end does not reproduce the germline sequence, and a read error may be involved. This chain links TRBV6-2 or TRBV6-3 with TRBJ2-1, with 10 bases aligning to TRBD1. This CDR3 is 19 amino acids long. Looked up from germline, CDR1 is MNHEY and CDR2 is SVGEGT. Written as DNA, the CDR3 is TGTGCCAGCAGTCTCACCGGGACAGGGGTTAGAATCGCCTACAATGAGCAGCTCTTC. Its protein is CASSLTGTGVRIAYNEQLF.

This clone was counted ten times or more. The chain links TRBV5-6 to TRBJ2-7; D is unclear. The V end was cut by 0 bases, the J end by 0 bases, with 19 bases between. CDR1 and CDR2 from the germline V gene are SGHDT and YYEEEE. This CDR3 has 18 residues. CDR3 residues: CASSLGAQWASSSYEQYF. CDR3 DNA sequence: TGTGCCAGCAGCTTGGGTGCGCAGTGGGCCAGCAGCTCCTACGAGCAGTACTTC.

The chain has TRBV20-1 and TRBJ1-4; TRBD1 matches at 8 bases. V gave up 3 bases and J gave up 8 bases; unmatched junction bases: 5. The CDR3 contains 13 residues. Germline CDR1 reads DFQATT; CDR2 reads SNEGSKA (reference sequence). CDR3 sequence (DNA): TGCAGTGCTAGGCCGGGACAGGAGGAAAAACTGTTTTTT. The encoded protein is CSARPGQEEKLFF.

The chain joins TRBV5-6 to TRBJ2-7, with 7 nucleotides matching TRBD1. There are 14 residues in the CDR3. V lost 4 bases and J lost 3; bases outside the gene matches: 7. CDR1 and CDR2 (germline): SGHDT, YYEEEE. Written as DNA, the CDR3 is TGTGCCAGCAGCACTTACAGGGGTATCTACGAGCAGTACTTC. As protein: CASSTYRGIYEQYF.

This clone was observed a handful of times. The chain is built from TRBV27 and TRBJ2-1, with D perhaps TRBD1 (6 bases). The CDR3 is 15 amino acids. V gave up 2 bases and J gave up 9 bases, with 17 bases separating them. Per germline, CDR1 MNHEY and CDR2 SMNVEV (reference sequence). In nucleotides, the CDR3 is TGTGCCAGCAGTTTACAGGGGCATAGGTTGGCTGAGCAGTTCTTC. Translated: CASSLQGHRLAEQFF.

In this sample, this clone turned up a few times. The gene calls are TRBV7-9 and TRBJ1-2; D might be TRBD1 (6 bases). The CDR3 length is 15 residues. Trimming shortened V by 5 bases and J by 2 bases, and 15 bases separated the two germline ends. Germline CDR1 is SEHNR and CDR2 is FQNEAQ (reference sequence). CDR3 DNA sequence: TGTGCCAGCAGCCAACCCGACCAGGGGAACTATGGCTACACCTTC. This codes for CASSQPDQGNYGYTF.

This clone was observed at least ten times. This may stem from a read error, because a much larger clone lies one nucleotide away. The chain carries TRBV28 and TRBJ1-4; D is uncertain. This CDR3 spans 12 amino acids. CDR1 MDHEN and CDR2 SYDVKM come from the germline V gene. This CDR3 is CVSSRRGEKLFF. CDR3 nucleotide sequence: TGTGTCAGCAGTCGCCGAGGAGAAAAACTGTTTTTT.

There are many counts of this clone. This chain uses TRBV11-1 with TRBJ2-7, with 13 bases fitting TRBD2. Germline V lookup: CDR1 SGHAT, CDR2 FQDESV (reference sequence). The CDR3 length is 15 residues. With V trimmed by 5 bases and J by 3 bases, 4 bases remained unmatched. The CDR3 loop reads CASSPRTSGSYEQYF. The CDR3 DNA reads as TGTGCCAGCAGCCCGCGGACTAGCGGGAGCTACGAGCAGTACTTC.

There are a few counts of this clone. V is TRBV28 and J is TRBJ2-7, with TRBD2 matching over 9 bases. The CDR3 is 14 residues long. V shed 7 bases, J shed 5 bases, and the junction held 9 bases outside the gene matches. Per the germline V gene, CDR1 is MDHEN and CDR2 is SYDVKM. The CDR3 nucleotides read TGTGCCAGCATTTTCTCTAGCGGGGTTCACGAGCAGTACTTC. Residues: CASIFSSGVHEQYF.

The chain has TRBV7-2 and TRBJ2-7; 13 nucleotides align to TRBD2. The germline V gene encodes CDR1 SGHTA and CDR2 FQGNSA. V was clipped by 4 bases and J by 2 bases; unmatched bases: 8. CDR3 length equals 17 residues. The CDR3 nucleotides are TGTGCCAGCAGCTCAGCAGCTGGACTAGCGGGAGCCTACGAGCAGTACTTC. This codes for CASSSAAGLAGAYEQYF.

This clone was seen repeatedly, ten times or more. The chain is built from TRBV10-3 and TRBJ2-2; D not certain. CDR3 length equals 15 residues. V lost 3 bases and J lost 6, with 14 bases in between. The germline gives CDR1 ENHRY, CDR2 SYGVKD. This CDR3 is CAISDPDNYPGELFF. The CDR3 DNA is TGTGCCATCAGTGATCCCGATAATTACCCCGGGGAGCTGTTTTTT.

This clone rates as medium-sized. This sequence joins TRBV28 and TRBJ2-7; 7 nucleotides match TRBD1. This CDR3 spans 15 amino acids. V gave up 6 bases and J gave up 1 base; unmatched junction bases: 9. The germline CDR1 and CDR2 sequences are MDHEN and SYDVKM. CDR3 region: CASSMGDRTSYEQYF. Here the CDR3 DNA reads TGTGCCAGCAGCATGGGGGACAGAACATCCTACGAGCAGTACTTC.

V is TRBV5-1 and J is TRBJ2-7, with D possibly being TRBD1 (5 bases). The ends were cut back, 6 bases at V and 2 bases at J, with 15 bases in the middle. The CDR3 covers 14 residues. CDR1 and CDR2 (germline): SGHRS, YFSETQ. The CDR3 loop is CASKVNEGAYEQYF. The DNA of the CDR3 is TGCGCCAGCAAGGTGAACGAAGGGGCCTACGAGCAGTACTTC.